This TCR beta chain was sequenced during a study of blood T cells in healthy people across ages. This clonotype occurred once. Trimming took off 5 bases at V and 7 bases at J, with 15 bases between the two ends. The CDR3 loop spans 13 amino acids. CDR1 is DFQATT, CDR2 SNEGSKA, per germline (reference sequence). It was with a sample-barcoded 5' primer and a J-beta primer mix that a second PCR of about 7 to 12 cycles was run. TCRdb reprocessed the 5' RACE reads with MiXCR, giving one entry per CDR3 protein. This sample has almost 800,000 distinct CDR3 sequences, with roughly 50% found just once. Source material: blood. The chain links TRBV20-1 to TRBJ2-1, with a possible D match to TRBD2 (6 bases). The sequence came from a young man in good health. The CDR3, as DNA: TGCAGTGCTCCTAGCGAGATACAAAATGAGCAGTTCTTC. It codes for CSAPSEIQNEQFF.